The 19 T cell receptor beta chains reported below all come from one sample, sequenced in a study of cytomegalovirus exposure and HLA in healthy donors. The study ran its PCR with 60 Vbeta and 13 Jbeta primers. The table came from immunoSEQ multiplex PCR; TCRdb's copy has only in-frame clones and leaves some out. The table shows approximately 130,000 clones, with about 80% occurring only once. The sequenced sample consisted of PBMCs. The receptors were gathered from a man in his fifties or sixties in good health and CMV-seronegative.

V gene TRBV2 combines with J gene TRBJ1-2; no definite D call. The V gene lost 4 bases and the J gene lost 5 bases, with 11 bases spanning the gap. CDR1 is SNHLY and CDR2 is FYNNEI in the germline V gene. The CDR3 consists of 13 residues. CDR3 nucleotides: TGTGCCAGCAGTGTCGCTACTGCGTATGGCTACACCTTC. Amino acid sequence: CASSVATAYGYTF.

The genes are TRBV5-8 and TRBJ2-7, with 7 bases aligning to TRBD1. This CDR3 is built from 13 residues. V lost 3 bases, J lost 7 bases, and 7 bases stayed unmatched. Germline CDR1 is SGHTS and CDR2 is YDEGEE. The CDR3 nucleotides read TGTGCCAGCAGCTCCACAGGGGTGGGGGAGCAGTACTTC. Translated, it gives CASSSTGVGEQYF.

The rearrangement joins TRBV19 to TRBJ1-2; D is unresolved. The germline V gene encodes CDR1 LNHDA and CDR2 SQIVND (reference sequence). The CDR3 length is 14 residues. Trimming stripped 1 base from V and 2 bases from J, with 8 bases between. The CDR3 loop reads CASSIGSANYGYTF. In nucleotides, the CDR3 is TGTGCCAGTAGTATAGGATCAGCGAACTATGGCTACACCTTC. Combining the CDR3 with reference TRBV19 and TRBJ1-2 gives the whole variable domain DGGITQSPKYLFRKEGQNVTLSCEQNLNHDAMYWYRQDPGQGLRLIYYSQIVNDFQKGDIAEGYSVSREKKESFPLTVTSAQKNPTAFYLCASSIGSANYGYTFGSGTRLTVV.

J is TRBJ2-7 and V is TRBV10-3, with TRBD2 matching 7 bases. V gave up 10 bases and J gave up 0 bases; unmatched junction bases: 0. The CDR3 totals 11 residues. The germline gives CDR1 ENHRY, CDR2 SYGVKD. CDR3: CASGGSYEQYF. CDR3 nucleotide sequence: TGTGCCAGCGGGGGCTCCTACGAGCAGTACTTC.

The chain joins TRBV7-2 to TRBJ1-5; the D is unclear. V lost 1 base to trimming and J lost 0 bases, with 7 bases between them. The CDR3 extends over 15 amino acids. Per the germline V gene, CDR1 is SGHTA and CDR2 is FQGNSA. CDR3 residues: CASSLVGDSNQPQHF. The CDR3 bases are TGTGCCAGCAGCTTAGTCGGGGATAGCAATCAGCCCCAGCATTTT.

The chain has TRBV28 and TRBJ2-5, with 7 bases fitting TRBD1. The J call may be wrong; the DNA end is better matched by TRBJ2-7. This CDR3 is built from 14 residues. Germline V gene lookup returns CDR1 MDHEN and CDR2 SYDVKM. The CDR3 DNA sequence: TGTGCCAGCAGTCTGTACAGGGGAGTGGGCGAGCAGTACTTC. It translates to CASSLYRGVGEQYF.

J is TRBJ1-3 and V is TRBV30, with TRBD1 as a possible D gene (6 bases). The V and J ends lost 1 base and 3 bases respectively, with 13 bases between them. Germline V gene lookup returns CDR1 GTSNPN and CDR2 SVGIG (reference sequence). The CDR3 spans 15 residues. DNA for the CDR3: TGTGCCTGGAGTGGGGGACACAACAATGGAAACACCATATATTTT. Protein sequence: CAWSGGHNNGNTIYF. Based on the CDR3 plus reference TRBV30 and TRBJ1-3, the full variable domain is SQTIHQWPATLVQPVGSPLSLECTVEGTSNPNLYWYRQAAGRGLQLLFYSVGIGQISSEVPQNLSASRPQDRQFILSSKKLLLSDSGFYLCAWSGGHNNGNTIYFGEGSWLTVV.

The chain joins TRBV5-1 to TRBJ2-1, with no clear D. CDR3 length: 12 amino acids. Germline V lookup: CDR1 SGHRS, CDR2 YFSETQ. Trimming cost V 2 bases and J 4 bases, with 4 bases left between them. The CDR3 loop reads CASSFNYNEQFF. The CDR3 nucleotides read TGCGCCAGCAGCTTCAATTACAATGAGCAGTTCTTC.

The V gene is TRBV5-1, the J gene TRBJ2-3, with D possibly TRBD1 on 6 matching bases. Germline assignment: CDR1 SGHRS and CDR2 YFSETQ. The CDR3 loop spans 16 amino acids. V was trimmed by 0 bases and J by 0 bases, leaving 11 bases between them. In DNA form, the CDR3 reads TGCGCCAGCAGCTTGGTGGGGGCACTTAGCACAGATACGCAGTATTTT. Translation gives CASSLVGALSTDTQYF.

V is TRBV27 and J is TRBJ2-3, with 10 bases lining up with TRBD2. The CDR3 is made up of 15 amino acids. Losses at the gene ends were 3 bases for V and 2 bases for J; bases not matched to a gene: 2. Germline V gene sequence: CDR1 MNHEY, CDR2 SMNVEV (reference sequence). Here the CDR3 DNA reads TGTGCCAGCAGTTTGAGCGGGAGGGCCACAGATACGCAGTATTTT. It is translated as CASSLSGRATDTQYF.

The rearrangement links TRBV5-8 to TRBJ1-2; D unclear. Germline CDR1 SGHTS, CDR2 YDEGEE. Trimming cost V 6 bases and J 8 bases, with 11 bases left between them. The CDR3 covers 11 residues. CDR3 protein: CASTRVSGYTF. In nucleotides, the CDR3 is TGTGCCAGCACCAGAGTTAGCGGCTACACCTTC.

The V call is TRBV29-1, the J call TRBJ1-1; D not resolved. CDR3 size: 14 residues. CDR1 is SQVTM and CDR2 is ANQGSEA in the germline V gene. V was cut by 6 bases and J by 0 bases, with 14 bases left in between. This CDR3 reads CSVRRNYMNTEAFF. Written as DNA, the CDR3 is TGCAGCGTGCGGAGGAATTACATGAACACTGAAGCTTTCTTT.

The rearrangement links TRBV29-1 to TRBJ2-2; TRBD2 aligns across 10 bases. This CDR3 has 13 residues. The germline V gene has CDR1 SQVTM and CDR2 ANQGSEA. The V and J ends lost 7 bases and 8 bases, in that order; junction bases with no gene match: 7. This CDR3 reads CSGSGRAKGELFF. DNA for the CDR3: TGCAGCGGAAGCGGGAGGGCGAAGGGGGAGCTGTTTTTT.

The chain combines TRBV5-1 with TRBJ1-4; the match to TRBD1 covers 8 bases. CDR1 is SGHRS and CDR2 is YFSETQ in the germline V gene. The CDR3 extends over 14 amino acids. V trimming: 2 bases; J trimming: 7 bases; junction bases outside the gene matches: 4. CDR3 region: CASSFRDRSEKLFF. CDR3 bases: TGCGCCAGCAGCTTCCGGGACAGGTCTGAAAAACTGTTTTTT. Looking up the rest from reference TRBV5-1 and TRBJ1-4 gives the full variable domain: KAGVTQTPRYLIKTRGQQVTLSCSPISGHRSVSWYQQTPGQGLQFLFEYFSETQRNKGNFPGRFSGRQFSNSRSEMNVSTLELGDSALYLCASSFRDRSEKLFFGSGTQLSVL.

V gene TRBV18 combines with J gene TRBJ1-1; TRBD1 aligns across 7 bases. Germline V gene lookup returns CDR1 KGHSH and CDR2 LQKENI. The CDR3 has 14 residues. The V and J ends lost 6 bases and 4 bases, in that order; junction bases with no gene match: 8. The CDR3 reads CASSLMDRSTEAFF. The DNA of the CDR3 is TGTGCCAGCTCCCTGATGGACAGGAGCACTGAAGCTTTCTTT.

This clone was observed a few times. The sample holds other DNA sequences that translate to the same CDR3. V is TRBV6-6 and J is TRBJ1-4; tentative D call: TRBD1 (5 bases). Germline V gene sequence: CDR1 MNHNY, CDR2 SVGAGI (reference sequence). V lost 0 bases and J lost 3, with 8 bases in between. CDR3 length: 15 amino acids. CDR3 coding DNA: TGTGCCAGCAGTTACTCAGGGGAACCTAATGAAAAACTGTTTTTT. It translates to CASSYSGEPNEKLFF.

The rearrangement joins TRBV28 to TRBJ2-2, with 12 bases matching TRBD2. Germline loops: CDR1 MDHEN, CDR2 SYDVKM. J lost 1 base, V lost 7 bases, and 10 bases had no gene match. The CDR3 spans 18 residues. The CDR3 reads CASNGVTSGRRNTGELFF. CDR3 bases: TGTGCCAGCAACGGGGTAACTAGCGGGAGGCGGAACACCGGGGAGCTGTTTTTT.

The CDR3 DNA follows: TGTGCCATCACGTCGGGTGGGAGGGCGAACACCGGGGAGCTGTTTTTT. Protein sequence: CAITSGGRANTGELFF. The chain employs TRBV10-3 and TRBJ2-2, with 7 nucleotides matching TRBD2. J gave up 0 bases and V 7 bases, and 8 bases lay outside the gene matches. There are 16 residues in the CDR3. Germline V gives CDR1 ENHRY, CDR2 SYGVKD.

The chain joins TRBV6-5 to TRBJ2-5; possible D gene TRBD1, 7 bases. The closer fit of TRBJ2-7 to the DNA end suggests the J call may be wrong. The germline V gene has CDR1 MNHEY and CDR2 SVGAGI. This CDR3 is 14 amino acids long. Written as DNA, the CDR3 is TGTGCCAGCAGTTTCAGCAGGGGGGATCACGAGCAGTACTTC. It specifies CASSFSRGDHEQYF.